The 12 T cell receptor beta chains in this list originate from one sample, sequenced in a study of T-cell memory formation after mild COVID-19. A single record per CDR3 protein comes from TCRdb applying MiXCR to the 5' RACE reads. The repertoire holds 450,000 or so distinct CDR3 sequences, 15% to 25% seen once, with roughly 8.4% in the top ten. Material: PBMCs or a T cell subset sorted from them (not recorded which). The source of these receptors is an adult woman who had mild COVID-19 (a few samples of this study predate the infection). Cell type and time point are not known.

This clonotype was picked up a small number of times. The V and J genes are TRBV5-1 and TRBJ1-2; 7 bases match TRBD1. Germline V gene data show CDR1 as SGHRS and CDR2 as YFSETQ. Unmatched junction bases numbered 10, after V lost 0 bases and J lost 8 bases. The CDR3 is 15 residues long. CDR3: CASSLGDSILQGYTF. As DNA, the CDR3 is TGCGCCAGCAGCTTGGGGGACAGCATCCTCCAGGGCTACACCTTC.

This clonotype came up a few times. V is TRBV29-1 and J is TRBJ2-7; no firm D call. V lost 7 bases and J 3 bases, leaving 13 bases between the germline ends. Germline V gene data show CDR1 as SQVTM and CDR2 as ANQGSEA. This CDR3 comprises 12 residues. The CDR3 sequence is CSALGADYEQYF. CDR3 nucleotides: TGCAGCGCCCTGGGTGCGGACTACGAGCAGTACTTC.

The rearrangement joins TRBV3-1 to TRBJ2-7; the D is unclear. This CDR3 has 15 amino acids. The V end was cut by 8 bases, the J end by 1 base, with 18 bases between. The V gene's germline CDR1 is LGHDT and CDR2 YNNKEL (reference sequence). The chain's CDR3 is CASCMAPGGSYEQYF. CDR3 sequence (DNA): TGTGCCAGCTGCATGGCTCCCGGTGGGTCCTACGAGCAGTACTTC.

This clonotype was seen ten or more times. The chain joins TRBV7-6 to TRBJ2-7; 10 nucleotides match TRBD2. The length of the CDR3 is 16 residues. Germline trimming cut 3 bases from V and 0 bases from J; bases unmatched to any gene: 5. Germline loops: CDR1 SGHVS, CDR2 FNYEAQ. CDR3 amino acids: CASSFGVAGGSYEQYF. The CDR3, as DNA: TGTGCCAGCAGCTTTGGCGTAGCGGGGGGCTCCTACGAGCAGTACTTC.

This clonotype was recorded only once. The CDR3 loop is CARGTGRVNQPQHF. The CDR3 DNA is TGTGCCAGGGGAACGGGACGGGTCAATCAGCCCCAGCATTTT. The chain uses TRBV6-2 or TRBV6-3 and TRBJ1-5; a possible D gene is TRBD1 (5 bases). CDR1 is MNHEY, CDR2 SVGEGT, per germline. The CDR3 is 14 residues long. V lost 9 bases and J lost 3, with 15 bases in between.

In this sample, this clonotype turned up a few times. The genes are TRBV30 and TRBJ2-2; D uncertain. Germline values: CDR1 GTSNPN, CDR2 SVGIG (reference sequence). V lost 5 bases to trimming and J lost 1 base, with 8 bases between them. There are 13 residues in the CDR3. For the CDR3, the DNA is TGTGCCTGGGACGAAGGGAACACCGGGGAGCTGTTTTTT. Amino acids: CAWDEGNTGELFF. Using reference TRBV30 and TRBJ2-2 for the parts outside the CDR3, the full variable domain is SQTIHQWPATLVQPVGSPLSLECTVEGTSNPNLYWYRQAAGRGLQLLFYSVGIGQISSEVPQNLSASRPQDRQFILSSKKLLLSDSGFYLCAWDEGNTGELFFGEGSRLTVL.

This chain uses TRBV27 with TRBJ1-2; perhaps TRBD1 as D (6 bases). The CDR3 sequence is 14 residues long. Trimming took off 3 bases at V and 3 bases at J, with 11 bases between the two ends. From germline, CDR1 is MNHEY and CDR2 SMNVEV (reference sequence). The CDR3 sequence is CASSFIRGDYGYTF. CDR3 in DNA: TGTGCCAGCAGTTTTATTAGGGGGGACTATGGCTACACCTTC.

The V call is TRBV5-1, the J call TRBJ1-4; TRBD1 agrees at 11 bases. Germline V gives CDR1 SGHRS, CDR2 YFSETQ. Losses at the gene ends were 3 bases for V and 6 bases for J; bases not matched to a gene: 4. The CDR3 runs to 15 residues. The CDR3 coding sequence is TGCGCCAGCAGCTCTCCGGGACAGGGGGATGAAAAACTGTTTTTT. It yields the protein CASSSPGQGDEKLFF.

The chain combines TRBV7-2 with TRBJ1-2; the D gene is possibly TRBD1 (5 bases). Germline V lookup: CDR1 SGHTA, CDR2 FQGNSA. This CDR3 has 15 residues. V was trimmed by 1 base and J by 3 bases, leaving 12 bases between them. In DNA form, the CDR3 reads TGTGCCAGCAGCTTAGGTGCAGGGCAGGACTATGGCTACACCTTC. Translating gives CASSLGAGQDYGYTF. Drawing the rest from reference TRBV7-2 and TRBJ1-2, the complete variable domain is GAGVSQSPSNKVTEKGKDVELRCDPISGHTALYWYRQSLGQGLEFLIYFQGNSAPDKSGLPSDRFSAERTGGSVSTLTIQRTQQEDSAVYLCASSLGAGQDYGYTFGSGTRLTVV.

The chain recombines TRBV24-1 with TRBJ1-2, with TRBD1 matching 8 bases. CDR1 KGHDR and CDR2 SFDVKD come from the germline V gene. J lost 3 bases, V lost 2 bases, and 4 bases had no gene match. CDR3 length equals 15 residues. The CDR3 DNA reads as TGTGCCACCAGTGATTGGAAGACAGGGGACTATGGCTACACCTTC. Translating gives CATSDWKTGDYGYTF.

This clonotype has a handful of counts. The chain links TRBV20-1 to TRBJ2-3, with D perhaps TRBD2 (7 bases). From germline, CDR1 is DFQATT and CDR2 SNEGSKA (reference sequence). Trimming cost V 1 base and J 2 bases, with 13 bases left between them. The CDR3 runs 15 residues. The CDR3 coding sequence is TGCAGTGCTAGAGCGAGGGGGGGCCACACAGATACGCAGTATTTT. Its protein product is CSARARGGHTDTQYF.

The chain carries TRBV4-3 and TRBJ2-2; D is undetermined. Looked up from germline, CDR1 is LGHNA and CDR2 is YSLEER. The CDR3 extends over 13 amino acids. V shed 1 base and J shed 7 bases, with 7 bases lying between them. The CDR3 loop is CASSQGLGGELFF. CDR3 nucleotides: TGCGCCAGCAGCCAAGGGCTGGGCGGGGAGCTGTTTTTT.